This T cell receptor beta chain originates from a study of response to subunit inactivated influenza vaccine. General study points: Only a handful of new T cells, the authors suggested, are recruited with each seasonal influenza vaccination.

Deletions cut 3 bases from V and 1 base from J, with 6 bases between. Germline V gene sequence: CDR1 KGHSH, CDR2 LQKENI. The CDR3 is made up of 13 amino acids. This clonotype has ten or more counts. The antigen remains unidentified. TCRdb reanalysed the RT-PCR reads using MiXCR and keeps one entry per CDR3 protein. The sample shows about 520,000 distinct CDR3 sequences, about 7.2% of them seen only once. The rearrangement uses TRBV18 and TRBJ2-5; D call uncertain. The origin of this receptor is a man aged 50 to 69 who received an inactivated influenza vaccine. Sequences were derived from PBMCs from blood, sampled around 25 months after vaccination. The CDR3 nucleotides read TGTGCCAGCTCACCGGGAATCCAAGAGACCCAGTACTTC. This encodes CASSPGIQETQYF.